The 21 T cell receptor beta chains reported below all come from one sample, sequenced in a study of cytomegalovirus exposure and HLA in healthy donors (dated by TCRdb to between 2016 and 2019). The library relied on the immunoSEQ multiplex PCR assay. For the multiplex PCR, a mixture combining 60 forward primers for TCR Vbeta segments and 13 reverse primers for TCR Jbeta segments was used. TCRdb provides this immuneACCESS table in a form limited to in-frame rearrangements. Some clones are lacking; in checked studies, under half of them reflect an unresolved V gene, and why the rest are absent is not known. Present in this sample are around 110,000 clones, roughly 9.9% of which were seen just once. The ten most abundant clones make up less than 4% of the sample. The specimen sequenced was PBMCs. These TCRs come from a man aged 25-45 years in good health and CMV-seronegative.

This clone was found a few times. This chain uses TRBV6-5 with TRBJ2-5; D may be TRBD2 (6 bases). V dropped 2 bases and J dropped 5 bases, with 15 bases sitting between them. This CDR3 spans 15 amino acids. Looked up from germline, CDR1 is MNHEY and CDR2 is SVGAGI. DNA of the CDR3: TGTGCCAGCAGTTACCAAACCGGACTAAGGGAGACCCAGTACTTC. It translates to CASSYQTGLRETQYF.

The CDR3 region has the DNA TGTGCCAGCAGCTGGGCCGGGGAGAGCTCCTACGAGCAGTACTTC. Translation: CASSWAGESSYEQYF. J is TRBJ2-7 and V is TRBV7-8; possibly TRBD2 for D (5 bases). Germline values: CDR1 SGHVS, CDR2 FQNEAQ. Trimming shortened V by 4 bases and J by 0 bases, and 13 bases separated the two germline ends. The CDR3 sequence is 15 residues long. The full variable domain, rest sourced from reference TRBV7-8 and TRBJ2-7, is GAGVSQSPRYKVAKRGQDVALRCDPISGHVSLFWYQQALGQGPEFLTYFQNEAQLDKSGLPSDRFFAERPEGSVSTLKIQRTQQEDSAVYLCASSWAGESSYEQYFGPGTRLTVT.

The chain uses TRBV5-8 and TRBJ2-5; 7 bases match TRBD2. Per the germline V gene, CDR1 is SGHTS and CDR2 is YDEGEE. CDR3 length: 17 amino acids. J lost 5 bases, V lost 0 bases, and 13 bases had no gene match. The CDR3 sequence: CASSLVAASGLVETQYF. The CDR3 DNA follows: TGTGCCAGCAGCTTGGTAGCGGCTAGCGGTTTAGTTGAGACCCAGTACTTC.

CDR3 nucleotides: TGTGCCAGTAGTATAACTTCGGGCTACGAGCAGTACTTC. It is translated as CASSITSGYEQYF. The chain is built from TRBV19 and TRBJ2-7, with unresolved D. Germline V gene lookup returns CDR1 LNHDA and CDR2 SQIVND (reference sequence). The CDR3 length is 13 residues. Trimming removed 2 bases at V and 3 bases at J, with 8 bases between.

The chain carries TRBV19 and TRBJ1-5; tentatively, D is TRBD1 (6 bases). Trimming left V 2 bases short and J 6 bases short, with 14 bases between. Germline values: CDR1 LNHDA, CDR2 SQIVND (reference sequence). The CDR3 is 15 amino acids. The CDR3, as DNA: TGTGCCAGTAGTATACCCAGGGGACGGAGTCAGCCCCAGCATTTT. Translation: CASSIPRGRSQPQHF.

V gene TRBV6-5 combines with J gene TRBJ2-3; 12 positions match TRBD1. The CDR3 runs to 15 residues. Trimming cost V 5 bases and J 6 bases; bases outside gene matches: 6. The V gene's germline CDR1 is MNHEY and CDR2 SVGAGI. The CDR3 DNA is TGTGCCAGCAGTCTCGGGACAGGGGGCGCCGATACGCAGTATTTT. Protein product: CASSLGTGGADTQYF.

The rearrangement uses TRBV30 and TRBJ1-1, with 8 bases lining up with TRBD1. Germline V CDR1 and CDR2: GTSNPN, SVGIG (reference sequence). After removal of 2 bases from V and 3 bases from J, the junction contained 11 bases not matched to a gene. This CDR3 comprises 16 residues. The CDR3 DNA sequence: TGTGCCTGGAGTCAAGGGGACAGGCTGATGTACACTGAAGCTTTCTTT. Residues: CAWSQGDRLMYTEAFF. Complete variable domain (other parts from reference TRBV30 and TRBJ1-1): SQTIHQWPATLVQPVGSPLSLECTVEGTSNPNLYWYRQAAGRGLQLLFYSVGIGQISSEVPQNLSASRPQDRQFILSSKKLLLSDSGFYLCAWSQGDRLMYTEAFFGQGTRLTVV.

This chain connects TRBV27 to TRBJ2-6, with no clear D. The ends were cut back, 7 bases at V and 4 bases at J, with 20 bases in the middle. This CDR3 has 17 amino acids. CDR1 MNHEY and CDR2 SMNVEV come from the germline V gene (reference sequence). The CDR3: CASTERLAWLGANVLTF. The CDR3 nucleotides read TGTGCCAGCACCGAGCGACTGGCCTGGCTAGGGGCCAACGTCCTGACTTTC.

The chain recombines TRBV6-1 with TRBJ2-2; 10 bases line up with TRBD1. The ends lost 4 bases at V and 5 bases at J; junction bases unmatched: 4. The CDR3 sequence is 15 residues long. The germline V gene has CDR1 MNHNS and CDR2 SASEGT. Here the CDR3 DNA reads TGTGCCAGCAGTGCCCTGGGACAGGGGACCGGGGAGCTGTTTTTT. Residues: CASSALGQGTGELFF.

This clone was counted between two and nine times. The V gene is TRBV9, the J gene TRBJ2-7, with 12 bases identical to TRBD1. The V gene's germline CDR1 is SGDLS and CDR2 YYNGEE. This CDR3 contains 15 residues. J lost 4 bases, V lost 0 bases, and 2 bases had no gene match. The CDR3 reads CASSVGDRGLYEQYF. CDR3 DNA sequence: TGTGCCAGCAGCGTAGGGGACAGGGGGCTATACGAGCAGTACTTC.

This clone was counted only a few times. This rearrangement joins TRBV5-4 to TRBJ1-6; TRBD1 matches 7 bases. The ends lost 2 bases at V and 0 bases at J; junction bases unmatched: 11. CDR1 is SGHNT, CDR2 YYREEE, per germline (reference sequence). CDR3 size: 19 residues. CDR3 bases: TGTGCCAGCAGCTTACCCGACAGGGTAAGGGGCTCCTATAATTCACCCCTCCACTTT. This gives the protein CASSLPDRVRGSYNSPLHF.

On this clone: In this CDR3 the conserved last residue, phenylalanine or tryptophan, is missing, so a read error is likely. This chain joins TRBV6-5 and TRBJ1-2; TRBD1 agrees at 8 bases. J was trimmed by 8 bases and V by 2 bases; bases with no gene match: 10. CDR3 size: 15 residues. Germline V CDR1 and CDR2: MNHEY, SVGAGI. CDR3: CASSYELGRGQGYTL. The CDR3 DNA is TGTGCCAGCAGTTACGAGTTAGGCAGGGGGCAGGGCTACACCCTC.

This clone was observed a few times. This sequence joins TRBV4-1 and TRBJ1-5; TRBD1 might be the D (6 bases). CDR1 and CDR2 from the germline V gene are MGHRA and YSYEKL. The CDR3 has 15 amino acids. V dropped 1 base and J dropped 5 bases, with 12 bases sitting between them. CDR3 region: CASSQGWGGDQPQHF. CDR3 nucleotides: TGCGCCAGCAGCCAAGGCTGGGGGGGCGATCAGCCCCAGCATTTT.

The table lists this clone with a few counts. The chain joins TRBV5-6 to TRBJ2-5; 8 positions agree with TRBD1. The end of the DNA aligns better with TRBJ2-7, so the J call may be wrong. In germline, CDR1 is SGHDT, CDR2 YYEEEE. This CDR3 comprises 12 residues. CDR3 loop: CASQTGAYEQYF. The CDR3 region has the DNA TGTGCCAGCCAGACAGGGGCCTACGAGCAGTACTTC.

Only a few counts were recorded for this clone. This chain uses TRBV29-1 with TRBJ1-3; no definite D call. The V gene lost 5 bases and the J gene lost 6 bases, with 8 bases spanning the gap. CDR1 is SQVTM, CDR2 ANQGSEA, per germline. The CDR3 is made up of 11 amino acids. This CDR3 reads CSVSQANTIYF. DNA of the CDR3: TGCAGCGTTTCCCAAGCAAACACCATATATTTT.

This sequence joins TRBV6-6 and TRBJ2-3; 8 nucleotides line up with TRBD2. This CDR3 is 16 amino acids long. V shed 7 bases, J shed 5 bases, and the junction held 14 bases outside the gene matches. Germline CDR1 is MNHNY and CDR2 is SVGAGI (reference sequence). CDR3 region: CASTLGLDHPLDTQYF. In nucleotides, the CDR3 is TGTGCCAGCACCTTGGGACTAGATCATCCCTTAGATACGCAGTATTTT.

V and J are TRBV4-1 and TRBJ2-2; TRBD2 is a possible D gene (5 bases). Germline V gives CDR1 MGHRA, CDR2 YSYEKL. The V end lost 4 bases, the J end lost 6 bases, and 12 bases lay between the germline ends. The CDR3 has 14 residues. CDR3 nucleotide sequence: TGCGCCAGCAGCCGAGATTCGCGGGCCGGGGAGCTGTTTTTT. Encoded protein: CASSRDSRAGELFF.

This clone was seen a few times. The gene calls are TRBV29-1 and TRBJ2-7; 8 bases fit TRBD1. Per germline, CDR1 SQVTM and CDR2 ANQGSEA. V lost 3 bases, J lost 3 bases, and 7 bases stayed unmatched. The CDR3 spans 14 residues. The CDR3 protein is CSVEGQGANYEQYF. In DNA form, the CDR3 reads TGCAGCGTTGAGGGGCAGGGGGCGAACTACGAGCAGTACTTC.

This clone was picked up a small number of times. For the CDR3, the DNA is TGCGCCAGCAGCCAAGGGACTAGCGGGGGTGGAGATACGCAGTATTTT. Its translation is CASSQGTSGGGDTQYF. The V and J genes are TRBV4-3 and TRBJ2-3; 13 nucleotides align to TRBD2. Germline V lookup: CDR1 LGHNA, CDR2 YSLEER. The CDR3 consists of 16 residues. V was clipped by 1 base and J by 5 bases; unmatched bases: 3.

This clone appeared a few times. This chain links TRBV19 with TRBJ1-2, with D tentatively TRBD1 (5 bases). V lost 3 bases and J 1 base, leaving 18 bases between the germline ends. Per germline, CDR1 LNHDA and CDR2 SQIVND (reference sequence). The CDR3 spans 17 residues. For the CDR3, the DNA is TGTGCCAGTAGTATTGTCCAGGGCGCATTAATTAACTATGGCTACACCTTC. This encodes CASSIVQGALINYGYTF.

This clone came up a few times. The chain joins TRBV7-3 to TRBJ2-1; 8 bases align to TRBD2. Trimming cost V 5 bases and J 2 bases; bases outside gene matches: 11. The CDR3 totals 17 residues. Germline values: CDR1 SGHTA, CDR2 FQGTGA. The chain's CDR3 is CASSPQAQRGTYNEQFF. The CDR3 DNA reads TGTGCCAGCAGCCCCCAAGCCCAGCGGGGGACCTACAATGAGCAGTTCTTC.